A selection of T cell receptor beta chains follows, all from one sample in a study of cytomegalovirus exposure and HLA in healthy donors. Using immunoSEQ multiplex PCR, the repertoire was profiled, and TCRdb retains in-frame clones only, with some absent. The sample has 150,000 to 200,000 clones, 70% to 80% seen once. The sequencing input was PBMCs. The receptor source for this set is a woman aged 45-65 years in good health and CMV-seronegative. Each CDR3 is given with its conserved first and last residue. A D gene is named only where the DNA matches it firmly. Clone size appears in some rows only: once, few, many, or a class for an expanded clone.

. . TRBJ1-1 TRBV7-3 CASSLGSGNTEAFF TGTGCCAGCAGCTTAGGTTCGGGGAACACTGAAGCTTTCTTT
. . TRBJ1-3 TRBV28 CASSGPDTYSGNTIYF TGTGCCAGCAGTGGGCCCGACACTTACTCTGGAAACACCATATATTTT
. . TRBJ2-5 TRBV7-6 CASSPVGETQYF TGTGCCAGCAGCCCGGTCGGGGAGACCCAGTACTTC
few . TRBJ1-2 TRBV29-1 CSVVRGGKVDGYTF TGCAGCGTTGTTCGGGGAGGCAAGGTAGATGGCTACACCTTC
. . TRBJ1-5 TRBV10-3 CAISPAGQGNQPQHF TGTGCCATCAGTCCGGCGGGGCAGGGCAATCAGCCCCAGCATTTT
. . TRBJ1-5 TRBV6-6 CASSYRQSYQPQHF TGTGCCAGCAGTTACCGACAGTCTTATCAGCCCCAGCATTTT
. TRBD1 TRBJ1-1 TRBV2 CASRQGSTEAFF TGTGCCAGCCGACAGGGGAGCACTGAAGCTTTCTTT
. TRBD1 TRBJ1-6 TRBV5-1 CASSVGQGNSPLHF TGCGCCAGCAGCGTGGGACAGGGGAACTCACCCCTCCACTTT
. . TRBJ1-6 TRBV6-5 CASSYDTSSYNSPLHF TGTGCCAGCAGTTATGACACAAGCTCCTATAATTCACCCCTCCACTTT
. TRBD1 TRBJ2-5 TRBV11-2 CASSLGQGLQETQYF TGTGCCAGCAGCCTAGGACAGGGCCTTCAAGAGACCCAGTACTTC
. TRBD1 TRBJ1-6 TRBV29-1 CSVAGTGANSPLHF TGCAGCGTTGCCGGGACAGGGGCGAATTCACCCCTCCACTTT
few TRBD1 TRBJ2-7 TRBV28 CASSLSTGTGYSYEQYF TGTGCCAGCAGTTTGTCCACCGGGACAGGGTACTCCTACGAGCAGTACTTC
. TRBD1 TRBJ1-2 TRBV9 CASSVTTGGAYGYTF TGTGCCAGCAGCGTCACGACAGGGGGCGCGTATGGCTACACCTTC
. . TRBJ1-1 TRBV14 CASSQEKGGGLNTEAFF TGTGCCAGCAGCCAAGAAAAGGGAGGTGGTTTGAACACTGAAGCTTTCTTT
. . TRBJ2-4 TRBV29-1 CSVQGTNIQYF TGCAGCGTCCAGGGGACGAACATTCAGTACTTC
. TRBD1 TRBJ1-4 TRBV28 CASTMWDREREKLFF TGTGCCAGCACTATGTGGGACAGGGAAAGAGAAAAACTGTTTTTT
few . TRBJ1-1 TRBV4-3 CASSHTGNTEAFF TGCGCCAGCAGCCATACAGGGAACACTGAAGCTTTCTTT
. . TRBJ2-1 TRBV4-3 CASSQDFGEQFF TGCGCCAGCAGCCAAGATTTCGGGGAGCAGTTCTTC
. . TRBJ2-7 TRBV19 CASSIVFTYEQYF TGTGCCAGTAGTATAGTCTTTACCTACGAGCAGTACTTC
. TRBD1 TRBJ1-5 TRBV4-2 CASSQVTGQADQPQHF TGTGCCAGCAGCCAAGTTACCGGACAGGCGGATCAGCCCCAGCATTTT
. . TRBJ2-3 TRBV6-5 CASSWSRPPTDTQYF TGTGCCAGCAGTTGGTCTAGGCCTCCCACAGATACGCAGTATTTT
. . TRBJ2-3 TRBV4-2 CASSPGTGHPDTQYF TGTGCCAGCAGTCCGGGTACAGGGCATCCAGATACGCAGTATTTT
once TRBD2 TRBJ2-1 TRBV4-1 CASSHGGERGDEQFF TGCGCCAGCAGCCACGGGGGGGAGAGGGGGGATGAGCAGTTCTTC
many TRBD2 TRBJ2-1 TRBV27 CATKRGRTYNEQFF TGTGCCACAAAGCGGGGGCGAACCTACAATGAGCAGTTCTTC
. TRBD2 TRBJ2-1 TRBV29-1 CSVGGPSGGNNEQFF TGCAGCGTAGGGGGGCCTAGCGGGGGGAACAATGAGCAGTTCTTC
few . TRBJ1-4 TRBV10-3 CAISERETNEKLFF TGTGCCATCAGTGAACGGGAGACTAATGAAAAACTGTTTTTT